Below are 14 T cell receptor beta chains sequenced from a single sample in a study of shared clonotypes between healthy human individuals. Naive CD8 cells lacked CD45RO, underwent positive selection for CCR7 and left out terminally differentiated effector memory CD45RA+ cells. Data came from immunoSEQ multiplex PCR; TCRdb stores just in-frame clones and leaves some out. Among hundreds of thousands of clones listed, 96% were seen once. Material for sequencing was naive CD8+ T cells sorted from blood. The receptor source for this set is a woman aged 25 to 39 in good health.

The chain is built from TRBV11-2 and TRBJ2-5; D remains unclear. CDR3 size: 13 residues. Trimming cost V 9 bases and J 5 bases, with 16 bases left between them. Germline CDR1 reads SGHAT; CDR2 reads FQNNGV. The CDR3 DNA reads TGTGCCAGTGGGGATTCGGTCTACGAGACCCAGTACTTC. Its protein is CASGDSVYETQYF.

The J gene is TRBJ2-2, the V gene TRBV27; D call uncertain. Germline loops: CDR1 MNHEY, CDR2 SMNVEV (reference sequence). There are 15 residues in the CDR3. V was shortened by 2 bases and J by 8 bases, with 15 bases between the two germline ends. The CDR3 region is CASSLGPGLMGELFF. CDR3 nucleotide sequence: TGTGCCAGCAGTTTAGGCCCAGGATTGATGGGGGAGCTGTTTTTT.

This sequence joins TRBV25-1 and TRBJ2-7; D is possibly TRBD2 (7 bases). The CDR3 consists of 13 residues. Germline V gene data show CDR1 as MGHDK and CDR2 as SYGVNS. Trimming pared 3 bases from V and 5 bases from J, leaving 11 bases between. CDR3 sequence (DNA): TGTGCCAGCAGTGAGGGCGGGGGCCACGAGCAGTACTTC. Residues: CASSEGGGHEQYF.

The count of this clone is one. CDR3 sequence (DNA): TGTGCCAGTGAAGGAAGCAATCAGCCCCAGCATTTT. Translating gives CASEGSNQPQHF. The chain has TRBV6-6 and TRBJ1-5; no clear D. The germline V and J ends were trimmed by 9 bases and 1 base, with 7 bases remaining between them. Germline V gene data show CDR1 as MNHNY and CDR2 as SVGAGI (reference sequence). The CDR3 extends over 12 amino acids.

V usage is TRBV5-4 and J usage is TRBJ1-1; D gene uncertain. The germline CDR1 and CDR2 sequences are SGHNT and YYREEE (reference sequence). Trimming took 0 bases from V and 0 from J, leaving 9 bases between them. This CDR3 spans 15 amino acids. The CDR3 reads CASSLVAGVNTEAFF. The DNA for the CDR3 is TGTGCCAGCAGCTTGGTGGCGGGTGTGAACACTGAAGCTTTCTTT.

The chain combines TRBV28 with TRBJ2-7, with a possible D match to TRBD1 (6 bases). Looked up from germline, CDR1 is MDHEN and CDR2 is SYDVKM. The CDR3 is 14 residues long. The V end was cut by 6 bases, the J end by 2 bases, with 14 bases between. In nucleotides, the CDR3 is TGTGCCAGCAGGGTACAGGGTTTTCCCTACGAGCAGTACTTC. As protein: CASRVQGFPYEQYF.

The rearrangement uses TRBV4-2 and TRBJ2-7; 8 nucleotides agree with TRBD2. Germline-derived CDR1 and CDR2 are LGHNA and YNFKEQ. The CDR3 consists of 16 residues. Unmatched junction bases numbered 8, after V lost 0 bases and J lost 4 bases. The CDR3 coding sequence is TGTGCCAGCAGCCAAGATTTCAGCGGGAGTGCTTACGAGCAGTACTTC. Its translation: CASSQDFSGSAYEQYF.

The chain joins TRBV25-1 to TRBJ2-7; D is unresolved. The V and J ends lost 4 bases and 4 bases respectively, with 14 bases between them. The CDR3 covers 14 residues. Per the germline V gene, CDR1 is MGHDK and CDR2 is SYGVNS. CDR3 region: CASSVSDMAYEQYF. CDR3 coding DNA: TGTGCCAGCAGTGTGAGCGATATGGCATACGAGCAGTACTTC.

The CDR3 sequence: CASSLIPGQLIFSNQPQHF. The CDR3 DNA reads as TGTGCCAGCAGTTTAATACCGGGACAGCTGATATTTAGCAATCAGCCCCAGCATTTT. The chain joins TRBV28 to TRBJ1-5; 7 nucleotides line up with TRBD1. The germline gives CDR1 MDHEN, CDR2 SYDVKM. The CDR3 totals 19 residues. The J segment lost 0 bases and the V segment lost 2 bases, leaving 13 bases of the junction unmatched.

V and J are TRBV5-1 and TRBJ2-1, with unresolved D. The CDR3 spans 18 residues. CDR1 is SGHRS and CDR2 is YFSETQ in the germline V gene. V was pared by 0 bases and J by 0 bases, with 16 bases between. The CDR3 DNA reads TGCGCCAGCAGCTTGGGGGTTGTAACGATACTCTCCTACAATGAGCAGTTCTTC. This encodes CASSLGVVTILSYNEQFF.

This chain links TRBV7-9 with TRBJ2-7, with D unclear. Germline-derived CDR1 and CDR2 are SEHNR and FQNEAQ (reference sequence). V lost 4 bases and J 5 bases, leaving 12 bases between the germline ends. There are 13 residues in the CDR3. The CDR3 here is CASSSSSTDEQYF. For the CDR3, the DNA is TGTGCCAGCAGCTCCTCGTCCACAGACGAGCAGTACTTC.

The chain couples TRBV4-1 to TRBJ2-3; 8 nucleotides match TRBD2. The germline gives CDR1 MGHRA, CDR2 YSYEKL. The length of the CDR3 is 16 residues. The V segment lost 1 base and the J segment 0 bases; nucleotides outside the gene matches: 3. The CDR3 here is CASSQGPSGSTDTQYF. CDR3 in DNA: TGCGCCAGCAGCCAAGGGCCTAGCGGGAGCACAGATACGCAGTATTTT.

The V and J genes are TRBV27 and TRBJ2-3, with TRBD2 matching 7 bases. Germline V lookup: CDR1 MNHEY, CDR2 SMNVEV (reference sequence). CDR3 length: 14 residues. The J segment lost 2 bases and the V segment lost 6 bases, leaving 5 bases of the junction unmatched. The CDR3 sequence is CASSPSGVTDTQYF. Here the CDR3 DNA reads TGTGCCAGCAGCCCGAGCGGGGTCACAGATACGCAGTATTTT.

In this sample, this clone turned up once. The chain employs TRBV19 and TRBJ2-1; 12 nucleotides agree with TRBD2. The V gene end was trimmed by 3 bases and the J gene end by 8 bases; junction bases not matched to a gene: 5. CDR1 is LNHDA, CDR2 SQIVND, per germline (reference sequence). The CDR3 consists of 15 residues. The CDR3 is CASSMTSGSTYEQFF. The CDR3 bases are TGTGCCAGTAGTATGACTAGCGGGAGCACCTATGAGCAGTTCTTC.